What follows are 7 T cell receptor beta chains derived from one specimen sequenced in a study of B cell selection in AIRE deficiency. Regulatory T cells were sorted as CD4+CD25hiCD127low/negative cells. TCRdb's table, derived via immunoSEQ multiplex PCR, lists solely in-frame clones and lacks some. The sample has about 22,000 clones; about 95% are singletons. Sequencing input: Tregs sorted from PBMCs. These TCRs come from a human donor with AIRE deficiency.

This clone was recorded once. The genes are TRBV5-4 and TRBJ2-5; 7 bases align to TRBD1. Germline CDR1 SGHNT, CDR2 YYREEE (reference sequence). The V and J ends lost 3 bases and 2 bases, in that order; junction bases with no gene match: 4. This CDR3 contains 14 residues. The CDR3 DNA is TGTGCCAGCAGCTCGGGACAGAATCAAGAGACCCAGTACTTC. Translating it yields CASSSGQNQETQYF.

Concerning this clone itself: A read error may account for a junction end that differs from germline. J is TRBJ2-1 and V is TRBV7-7; 9 positions agree with TRBD2. The CDR3 covers 14 residues. Germline assignment: CDR1 SSHAT and CDR2 FNYEAQ (reference sequence). The CDR3 sequence is CASSLAGVYNEQFF. The DNA of the CDR3 is TGTGCTAGCAGCTTAGCGGGAGTTTACAATGAGCAGTTCTTC.

This clone was seen just once. The V gene is TRBV28, the J gene TRBJ1-2; TRBD1 aligns across 9 bases. The CDR3 has 12 amino acids. J gave up 5 bases and V 10 bases, and 5 bases lay outside the gene matches. Germline V CDR1 and CDR2: MDHEN, SYDVKM. The CDR3 nucleotides read TGTGCCATCGTACAGGGGGCTTATGGCTACACCTTC. It yields the protein CAIVQGAYGYTF.

V usage is TRBV4-2 and J usage is TRBJ2-7, with 7 bases that match TRBD2. CDR1 LGHNA and CDR2 YNFKEQ come from the germline V gene. The CDR3 covers 15 residues. V lost 0 bases, J lost 0 bases, and 2 bases stayed unmatched. CDR3 in amino acids: CASSQETSSSYEQYF. CDR3 sequence (DNA): TGTGCCAGCAGCCAAGAGACTAGCAGCTCCTACGAGCAGTACTTC.

This chain links TRBV5-1 with TRBJ2-3; no clear D. Trimming cost V 4 bases and J 0 bases, with 3 bases left between them. This CDR3 is built from 12 residues. Germline V CDR1 and CDR2: SGHRS, YFSETQ. CDR3 DNA: TGCGCCAGCAGCCGAAGCACAGATACGCAGTATTTT. Protein product: CASSRSTDTQYF.

The V call is TRBV30, the J call TRBJ1-2, with D perhaps matching TRBD1 (6 bases). V lost 1 base and J 4 bases, leaving 16 bases between the germline ends. Germline assignment: CDR1 GTSNPN and CDR2 SVGIG (reference sequence). The CDR3 contains 15 residues. CDR3 protein: CAWSDPRTAFYGYTF. As DNA, the CDR3 is TGTGCCTGGAGTGACCCGCGGACAGCGTTCTATGGCTACACCTTC.

V gene TRBV7-2 combines with J gene TRBJ1-2, with D possibly TRBD1 on 6 matching bases. There are 16 residues in the CDR3. Germline-derived CDR1 and CDR2 are SGHTA and FQGNSA. V gave up 7 bases and J gave up 4 bases, with 22 bases separating them. CDR3 amino acids: CASTWGPGAVGYGYTF. CDR3 nucleotide sequence: TGTGCCAGCACCTGGGGGCCAGGGGCGGTTGGCTATGGCTACACCTTC.